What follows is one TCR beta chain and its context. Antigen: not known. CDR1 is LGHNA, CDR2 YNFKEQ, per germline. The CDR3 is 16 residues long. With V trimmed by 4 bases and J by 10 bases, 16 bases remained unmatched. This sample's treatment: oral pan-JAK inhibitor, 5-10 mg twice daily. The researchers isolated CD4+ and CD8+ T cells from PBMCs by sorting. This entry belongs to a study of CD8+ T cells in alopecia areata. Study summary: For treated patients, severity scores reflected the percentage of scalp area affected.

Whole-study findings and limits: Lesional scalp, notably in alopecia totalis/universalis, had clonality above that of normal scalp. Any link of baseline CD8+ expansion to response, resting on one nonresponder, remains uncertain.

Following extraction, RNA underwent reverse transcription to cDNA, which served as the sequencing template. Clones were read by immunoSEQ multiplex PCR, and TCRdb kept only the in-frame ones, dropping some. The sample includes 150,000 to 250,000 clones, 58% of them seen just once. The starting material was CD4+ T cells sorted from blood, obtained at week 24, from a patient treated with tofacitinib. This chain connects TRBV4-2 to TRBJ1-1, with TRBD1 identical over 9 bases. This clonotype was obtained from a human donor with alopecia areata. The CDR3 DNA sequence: TGTGCCAGCAGCCCCCAACCCGGGACAGGGTATGGGGGAGCTTTCTTT. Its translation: CASSPQPGTGYGGAFF.